This T cell receptor beta chain was found in a study of blood T cells in healthy people across ages. Primers used in a second PCR of about 7 to 12 cycles were a sample-barcoded 5' primer and a J-beta primer mix. All cDNA molecules were each tagged by a template-switch adaptor with 12 random nucleotides. TCRdb passed the 5' RACE reads through MiXCR, listing each CDR3 protein once. The table lists 910,000 or so distinct CDR3 sequences, about 53% of them singletons. Whole-study results and caveats: As age increased, TCR beta diversity per million T cells fell in a roughly linear fashion.

After removal of 0 bases from V and 7 bases from J, the junction contained 7 bases not matched to a gene. Germline V gene lookup returns CDR1 SGHTA and CDR2 FQGTGA. The CDR3 extends over 16 amino acids. Notes on this clonotype: Its antigen is still unknown.

The sequence was obtained from a woman aged 60-75 years in good health. The sequenced sample consisted of blood. This chain joins TRBV7-3 and TRBJ2-3, with 10 bases that match TRBD2. CDR3 sequence: CASSLTERGGLNTQYF. The CDR3 bases are TGTGCCAGCAGCTTAACGGAGCGGGGGGGGCTAAATACGCAGTATTTT.